What follows are 29 T cell receptor beta chains derived from one specimen sequenced in a study of response to subunit inactivated influenza vaccine. TCRdb redid the calling of the RT-PCR reads with MiXCR, one entry per CDR3 protein. The sample shows over 400,000 distinct CDR3 sequences, around 13% of them seen only once. The specimen was PBMCs from blood, collected more than 35 days after vaccination. Receptor source: a man aged 50 to 60 who received an inactivated influenza vaccine.

This clonotype was recorded many times. This chain uses TRBV11-2 with TRBJ1-2; TRBD1 matches 8 bases. V shed 0 bases, J shed 7 bases, and the junction held 7 bases outside the gene matches. Germline V gene sequence: CDR1 SGHAT, CDR2 FQNNGV. This CDR3 is 15 amino acids long. CDR3 region: CASSLEQGGYLGYTF. The CDR3 nucleotides are TGTGCCAGCAGCTTAGAACAGGGGGGTTACCTTGGCTACACCTTC.

This rearrangement joins TRBV18 to TRBJ2-7, with D possibly being TRBD1 (5 bases). V was pared by 5 bases and J by 0 bases, with 8 bases between. CDR1 and CDR2 from the germline V gene are KGHSH and LQKENI. This CDR3 spans 13 amino acids. CDR3 sequence (DNA): TGTGCCAGCTCAAAGGGGTCCTCCTACGAGCAGTACTTC. This encodes CASSKGSSYEQYF.

This rearrangement joins TRBV7-3 to TRBJ2-5, with 9 bases that match TRBD1. V lost 1 base, J lost 5 bases, and 5 bases stayed unmatched. CDR1 and CDR2 from the germline V gene are SGHTA and FQGTGA. The CDR3 contains 15 residues. The CDR3 nucleotides are TGTGCCAGCAGCTTAAAACAGGGGGCCGTGGAGACCCAGTACTTC. This translates into CASSLKQGAVETQYF. The full variable domain, completed using reference TRBV7-3 and TRBJ2-5, is GAGVSQTPSNKVTEKGKYVELRCDPISGHTALYWYRQSLGQGPEFLIYFQGTGAADDSGLPNDRFFAVRPEGSVSTLKIQRTERGDSAVYLCASSLKQGAVETQYFGPGTRLLVL.

This clonotype was seen a handful of times. CDR3 amino acids: CASSERGLAGRPGQFF. The CDR3 nucleotides read TGTGCCAGCAGTGAGCGGGGACTAGCGGGGAGGCCAGGGCAGTTCTTC. The genes are TRBV2 and TRBJ2-1; 13 nucleotides agree with TRBD2. There are 16 residues in the CDR3. The junction had 11 bases not matched to a gene; V was cut back by 3 bases and J by 12 bases. Germline V gene data show CDR1 as SNHLY and CDR2 as FYNNEI. The variable domain in full, with the rest retrieved from reference TRBV2 and TRBJ2-1, is EPEVTQTPSHQVTQMGQEVILRCVPISNHLYFYWYRQILGQKVEFLVSFYNNEISEKSEIFDDQFSVERPDGSNFTLKIRSTKLEDSAMYFCASSERGLAGRPGQFFGPGTRLTVL.

Only a few counts were recorded for this clonotype. This sequence joins TRBV7-2 and TRBJ2-1, with 8 bases fitting TRBD2. The CDR3 loop spans 16 amino acids. Germline CDR1 reads SGHTA; CDR2 reads FQGNSA. V dropped 6 bases and J dropped 2; count of bases not matched to a gene: 9. The CDR3 here is CASSPVGGAAYNEQFF. DNA for the CDR3: TGTGCCAGCAGTCCTGTCGGGGGGGCGGCCTACAATGAGCAGTTCTTC.

This clonotype occurred a few times. The rearrangement uses TRBV13 and TRBJ2-3; 7 positions agree with TRBD1. V dropped 6 bases and J dropped 0; count of bases not matched to a gene: 12. Germline V gene data show CDR1 as PRHDT and CDR2 as FYEKMQ (reference sequence). The CDR3 is 17 amino acids. Written as DNA, the CDR3 is TGTGCCAGCAGATCGACAACAGGGGCGCAGAGCACAGATACGCAGTATTTT. Amino acids: CASRSTTGAQSTDTQYF.

The chain couples TRBV7-6 to TRBJ2-1, with D tentatively TRBD2 (6 bases). This CDR3 has 14 residues. V shed 0 bases and J shed 7 bases, with 10 bases lying between them. Per the germline V gene, CDR1 is SGHVS and CDR2 is FNYEAQ. CDR3 region: CASSLADYSNEQFF. The CDR3 coding sequence is TGTGCCAGCAGCTTAGCGGACTACTCAAATGAGCAGTTCTTC. Variable domain in full (rest from reference TRBV7-6 and TRBJ2-1): GAGVSQSPRYKVTKRGQDVALRCDPISGHVSLYWYRQALGQGPEFLTYFNYEAQQDKSGLPNDRFSAERPEGSISTLTIQRTEQRDSAMYRCASSLADYSNEQFFGPGTRLTVL.

A few counts support this clonotype. The rearrangement links TRBV4-2 to TRBJ1-1; D unclear. The V gene's germline CDR1 is LGHNA and CDR2 YNFKEQ. This CDR3 is built from 14 residues. The V end lost 0 bases, the J end lost 1 base, and 6 bases lay between the germline ends. CDR3 region: CASSQDYENTEAFF. Written as DNA, the CDR3 is TGTGCCAGCAGCCAAGATTATGAGAACACTGAAGCTTTCTTT.

This sequence joins TRBV6-2 or TRBV6-3 and TRBJ1-2, with TRBD1 matching over 9 bases. Germline V CDR1 and CDR2: MNHEY, SVGEGT. The CDR3 length is 14 residues. J gave up 4 bases and V 6 bases, and 6 bases lay outside the gene matches. The CDR3 nucleotides read TGTGCCAGCAGCCCGGACAGGGGAATCTATGGCTACACCTTC. It encodes CASSPDRGIYGYTF.

This clonotype was recorded many times. CDR3 loop: CASSLVGGENIQYF. As DNA, the CDR3 is TGTGCCAGCAGCCTAGTCGGGGGTGAGAACATTCAGTACTTC. The chain carries TRBV6-1 and TRBJ2-4; D is perhaps TRBD2 (6 bases). Germline V lookup: CDR1 MNHNS, CDR2 SASEGT. This CDR3 spans 14 amino acids. Trimming took off 6 bases at V and 7 bases at J, with 16 bases between the two ends.

This clonotype occurred many times. V is TRBV20-1 and J is TRBJ2-1; unclear D gene. The CDR3 is 11 residues long. Germline V gives CDR1 DFQATT, CDR2 SNEGSKA (reference sequence). V shed 6 bases and J shed 4 bases, with 7 bases lying between them. The CDR3 nucleotides read TGCAGTGCCAAAAGATACAATGAGCAGTTCTTC. Its translation: CSAKRYNEQFF.

This clonotype occurred many times. The rearrangement links TRBV12-3 or TRBV12-4 to TRBJ2-3; TRBD1 matches at 8 bases. The CDR3 is 13 residues long. The ends lost 10 bases at V and 1 base at J; junction bases unmatched: 4. In nucleotides, the CDR3 is TGTGCCACCAAACAGGGGGGCACAGATACGCAGTATTTT. Protein product: CATKQGGTDTQYF.

J is TRBJ2-1 and V is TRBV5-1; 7 bases are shared with TRBD1. J lost 4 bases, V lost 4 bases, and 8 bases had no gene match. CDR1 and CDR2 (germline): SGHRS, YFSETQ. The CDR3 is 15 amino acids. The CDR3 spells CASSLDRVNYNEQFF. As DNA, the CDR3 is TGCGCCAGCAGCCTCGACAGGGTAAATTACAATGAGCAGTTCTTC.

Concerning this clonotype: At one of its ends the junction is not consistent with the germline gene, which may arise from a read error. J is TRBJ2-5 and V is TRBV20-1; D uncertain. Germline V gene data show CDR1 as DFQATT and CDR2 as SNEGSKA (reference sequence). This CDR3 contains 9 residues. DNA for the CDR3: TGCAGTGCTAGTCCGGGCAGGTCCTTC. Protein product: CSASPGRSF.

This clonotype was observed at least ten times. The chain has TRBV5-1 and TRBJ2-3, with TRBD2 identical over 9 bases. The CDR3 sequence is 17 residues long. Looked up from germline, CDR1 is SGHRS and CDR2 is YFSETQ. The V gene end was trimmed by 0 bases and the J gene end by 1 base; junction bases not matched to a gene: 6. The CDR3 spells CASSLEATSGGTDTQYF. For the CDR3, the DNA is TGCGCCAGCAGCTTGGAGGCGACTAGCGGAGGCACAGATACGCAGTATTTT. Variable domain in full (rest from reference TRBV5-1 and TRBJ2-3): KAGVTQTPRYLIKTRGQQVTLSCSPISGHRSVSWYQQTPGQGLQFLFEYFSETQRNKGNFPGRFSGRQFSNSRSEMNVSTLELGDSALYLCASSLEATSGGTDTQYFGPGTRLTVL.

The rearrangement links TRBV9 to TRBJ1-5; D is uncertain. Per germline, CDR1 SGDLS and CDR2 YYNGEE. V dropped 0 bases and J dropped 7 bases, with 8 bases sitting between them. This CDR3 is 13 amino acids long. CDR3 loop: CASSVGQGQPQHF. For the CDR3, the DNA is TGTGCCAGCAGCGTAGGTCAAGGCCAGCCCCAGCATTTT. Combining the CDR3 with reference TRBV9 and TRBJ1-5 gives the whole variable domain DSGVTQTPKHLITATGQRVTLRCSPRSGDLSVYWYQQSLDQGLQFLIQYYNGEERAKGNILERFSAQQFPDLHSELNLSSLELGDSALYFCASSVGQGQPQHFGDGTRLSIL.

This clonotype was counted between two and nine times. The V and J genes are TRBV10-3 and TRBJ1-1; D call uncertain. CDR3 length equals 11 residues. Germline V gives CDR1 ENHRY, CDR2 SYGVKD. Trimming took off 10 bases at V and 4 bases at J, with 10 bases between the two ends. The DNA of the CDR3 is TGTGCCACCGATGGTGGCACTGAAGCTTTCTTT. Amino acids: CATDGGTEAFF.

The rearrangement links TRBV18 to TRBJ2-3, with 10 nucleotides matching TRBD2. Germline assignment: CDR1 KGHSH and CDR2 LQKENI. CDR3 length: 19 amino acids. Unmatched junction bases numbered 18, after V lost 9 bases and J lost 0 bases. The CDR3 is CARTSIGLAAQPSTDTQYF. The CDR3 bases are TGTGCCAGGACCAGTATCGGACTAGCGGCACAGCCTAGCACAGATACGCAGTATTTT.

The V and J genes are TRBV5-1 and TRBJ1-1, with D maybe TRBD1 (5 bases). CDR1 and CDR2 (germline): SGHRS, YFSETQ. V was clipped by 3 bases and J by 4 bases, with 19 bases between them. This CDR3 region has 16 residues. The CDR3 bases are TGCGCCAGCAGCTCCCGAGGGGAAGGGTATTTCACTGAAGCTTTCTTT. Protein sequence: CASSSRGEGYFTEAFF. Based on the CDR3 plus reference TRBV5-1 and TRBJ1-1, the full variable domain is KAGVTQTPRYLIKTRGQQVTLSCSPISGHRSVSWYQQTPGQGLQFLFEYFSETQRNKGNFPGRFSGRQFSNSRSEMNVSTLELGDSALYLCASSSRGEGYFTEAFFGQGTRLTVV.

The chain has TRBV6-2 or TRBV6-3 and TRBJ2-3; D is unclear. Germline loops: CDR1 MNHEY, CDR2 SVGEGT. CDR3 length equals 15 residues. V lost 7 bases, J lost 3 bases, and 17 bases lay in between. CDR3 bases: TGTGCCAGCAAACCAGGCCCCCCTTTGACAGATACGCAGTATTTT. Encoded protein: CASKPGPPLTDTQYF.

In this sample, this clonotype turned up many times. J is TRBJ1-6 and V is TRBV7-2; D is perhaps TRBD1 (6 bases). This CDR3 has 15 amino acids. Germline V gene sequence: CDR1 SGHTA, CDR2 FQGNSA. Trimming removed 3 bases at V and 7 bases at J, with 13 bases between. The CDR3 spells CASSLYRAGNSPLHF. In DNA, the CDR3 is TGTGCCAGCAGCTTGTACAGGGCAGGGAATTCACCCCTCCACTTT.

This chain uses TRBV7-8 with TRBJ2-7; either TRBD1 or TRBD2 may fit D (7 bases each). This CDR3 contains 19 residues. Deletions cut 5 bases from V and 0 bases from J, with 26 bases between. Germline loops: CDR1 SGHVS, CDR2 FQNEAQ. The CDR3 region is CASSHSYRYRGGSSYEQYF. Written as DNA, the CDR3 is TGTGCCAGCAGCCACTCCTACCGATACAGGGGCGGGAGCTCCTACGAGCAGTACTTC. Full variable domain (outside the CDR3, taken from reference TRBV7-8 and TRBJ2-7): GAGVSQSPRYKVAKRGQDVALRCDPISGHVSLFWYQQALGQGPEFLTYFQNEAQLDKSGLPSDRFFAERPEGSVSTLKIQRTQQEDSAVYLCASSHSYRYRGGSSYEQYFGPGTRLTVT.

The chain employs TRBV5-1 and TRBJ2-6, with a tentative D call TRBD1 (6 bases). CDR1 and CDR2 from the germline V gene are SGHRS and YFSETQ. The germline V and J ends were trimmed by 1 base and 4 bases, with 12 bases remaining between them. The CDR3 consists of 16 residues. The CDR3 is CASSLRQASGANVLTF. The CDR3 DNA is TGCGCCAGCAGCTTGAGACAGGCAAGCGGGGCCAACGTCCTGACTTTC.

V is TRBV29-1 and J is TRBJ2-3, with 9 bases lining up with TRBD1. The V and J ends lost 2 bases and 6 bases, in that order; junction bases with no gene match: 9. Per germline, CDR1 SQVTM and CDR2 ANQGSEA. CDR3 size: 15 residues. This CDR3 reads CSVEPWTGEGDTQYF. The DNA for the CDR3 is TGCAGCGTTGAACCTTGGACAGGGGAAGGGGATACGCAGTATTTT.

This clonotype was observed a few times. The rearrangement uses TRBV5-1 and TRBJ2-1, with 8 nucleotides matching TRBD2. V was pared by 0 bases and J by 9 bases, with 14 bases of the junction left unmatched. The CDR3 consists of 17 residues. CDR1 is SGHRS, CDR2 YFSETQ, per germline. DNA for the CDR3: TGCGCCAGCAGCTTGGTTCTAGCGGGCGACCTCGGGGTTGAGCAGTTCTTC. Protein: CASSLVLAGDLGVEQFF. The complete variable domain, with remaining parts taken from reference TRBV5-1 and TRBJ2-1, reads KAGVTQTPRYLIKTRGQQVTLSCSPISGHRSVSWYQQTPGQGLQFLFEYFSETQRNKGNFPGRFSGRQFSNSRSEMNVSTLELGDSALYLCASSLVLAGDLGVEQFFGPGTRLTVL.

The table lists this clonotype with many counts. The chain links TRBV12-3 or TRBV12-4 to TRBJ1-6; 9 nucleotides agree with TRBD1. V gave up 6 bases and J gave up 7 bases; unmatched junction bases: 4. This CDR3 comprises 14 residues. CDR3 in amino acids: CASSRDRVNSPLHF. In nucleotides, the CDR3 is TGTGCCAGCAGCCGGGACAGGGTCAATTCACCCCTCCACTTT.

The genes are TRBV27 and TRBJ1-1; D is undetermined. The CDR3 runs to 12 residues. Trimming took off 8 bases at V and 4 bases at J, with 11 bases between the two ends. The germline V gene has CDR1 MNHEY and CDR2 SMNVEV (reference sequence). The CDR3 bases are TGTGCCAGCGGCGAGTTTGTCACTGAAGCTTTCTTT. Translation: CASGEFVTEAFF.

The chain has TRBV27 and TRBJ2-7; D is tentatively TRBD1 or TRBD2 (5 bases each). CDR3 length: 18 residues. V dropped 1 base and J dropped 6 bases, with 25 bases sitting between them. Germline CDR1 and CDR2: MNHEY and SMNVEV (reference sequence). The DNA for the CDR3 is TGTGCCAGCAGTTTATTGGGACCCCACGGGACCGAGGACTCCGAGCAGTACTTC. Translating gives CASSLLGPHGTEDSEQYF.

Ten or more counts support this clonotype. V and J are TRBV5-6 and TRBJ2-1; a weak D match, TRBD2 (5 bases). Trimming shortened V by 3 bases and J by 8 bases, and 15 bases separated the two germline ends. From germline, CDR1 is SGHDT and CDR2 YYEEEE. The CDR3 runs 14 residues. This chain's CDR3 is CASSSPGRGDEQFF. CDR3 nucleotides: TGTGCCAGCAGCTCCCCCGGTCGGGGAGATGAGCAGTTCTTC.